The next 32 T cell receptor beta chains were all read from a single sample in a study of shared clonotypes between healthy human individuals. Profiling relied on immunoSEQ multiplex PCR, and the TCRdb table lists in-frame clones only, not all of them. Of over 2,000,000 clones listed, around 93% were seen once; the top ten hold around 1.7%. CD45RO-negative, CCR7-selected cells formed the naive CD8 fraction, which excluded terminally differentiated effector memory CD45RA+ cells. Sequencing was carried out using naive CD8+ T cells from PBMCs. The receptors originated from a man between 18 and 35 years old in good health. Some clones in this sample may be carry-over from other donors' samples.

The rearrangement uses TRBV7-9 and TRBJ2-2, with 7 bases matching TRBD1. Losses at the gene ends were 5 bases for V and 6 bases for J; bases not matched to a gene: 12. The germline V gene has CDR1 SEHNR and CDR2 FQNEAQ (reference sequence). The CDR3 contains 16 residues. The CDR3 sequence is CASSRILDRTPGELFF. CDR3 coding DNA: TGTGCCAGCAGCCGGATTTTGGACAGGACCCCCGGGGAGCTGTTTTTT.

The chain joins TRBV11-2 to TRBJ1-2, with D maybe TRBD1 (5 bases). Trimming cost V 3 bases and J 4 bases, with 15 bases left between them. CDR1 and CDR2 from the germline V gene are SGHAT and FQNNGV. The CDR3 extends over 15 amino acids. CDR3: CASSFGARGGYGYTF. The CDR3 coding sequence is TGTGCCAGCAGCTTTGGGGCCCGGGGGGGCTATGGCTACACCTTC.

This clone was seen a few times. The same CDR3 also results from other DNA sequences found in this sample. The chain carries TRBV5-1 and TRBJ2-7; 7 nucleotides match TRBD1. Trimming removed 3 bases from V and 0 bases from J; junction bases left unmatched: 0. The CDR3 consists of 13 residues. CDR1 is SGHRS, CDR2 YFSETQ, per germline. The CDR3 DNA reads TGCGCCAGCAGCTGGGACAGCTCCTACGAGCAGTACTTC. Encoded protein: CASSWDSSYEQYF.

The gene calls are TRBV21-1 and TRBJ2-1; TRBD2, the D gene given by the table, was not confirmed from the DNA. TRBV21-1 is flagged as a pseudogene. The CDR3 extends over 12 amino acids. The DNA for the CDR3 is TGTGCCAGCAGCATCGGCTACAATGAGCAGTTCTTC. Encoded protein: CASSIGYNEQFF.

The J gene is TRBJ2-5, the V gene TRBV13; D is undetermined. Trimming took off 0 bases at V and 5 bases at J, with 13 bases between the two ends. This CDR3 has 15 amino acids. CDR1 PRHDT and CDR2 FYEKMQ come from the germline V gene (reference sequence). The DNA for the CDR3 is TGTGCCAGCAGCTTAGGCTTGTCAGGAAGGGAGACCCAGTACTTC. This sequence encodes CASSLGLSGRETQYF. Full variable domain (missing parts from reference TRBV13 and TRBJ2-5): AAGVIQSPRHLIKEKRETATLKCYPIPRHDTVYWYQQGPGQDPQFLISFYEKMQSDKGSIPDRFSAQQFSDYHSELNMSSLELGDSALYFCASSLGLSGRETQYFGPGTRLLVL.

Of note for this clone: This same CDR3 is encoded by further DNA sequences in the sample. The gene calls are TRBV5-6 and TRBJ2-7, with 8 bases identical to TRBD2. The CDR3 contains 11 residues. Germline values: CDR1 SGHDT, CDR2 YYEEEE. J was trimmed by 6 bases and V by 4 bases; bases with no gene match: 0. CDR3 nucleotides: TGTGCCAGCAGCACTAGCGGCGAGCAGTACTTC. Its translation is CASSTSGEQYF.

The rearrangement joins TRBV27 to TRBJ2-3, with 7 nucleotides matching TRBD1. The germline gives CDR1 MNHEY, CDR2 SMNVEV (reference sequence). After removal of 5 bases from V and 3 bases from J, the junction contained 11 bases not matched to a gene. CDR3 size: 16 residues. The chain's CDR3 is CASSPSAGQVTDTQYF. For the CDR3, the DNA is TGTGCCAGCAGTCCCTCAGCTGGACAGGTAACAGATACGCAGTATTTT.

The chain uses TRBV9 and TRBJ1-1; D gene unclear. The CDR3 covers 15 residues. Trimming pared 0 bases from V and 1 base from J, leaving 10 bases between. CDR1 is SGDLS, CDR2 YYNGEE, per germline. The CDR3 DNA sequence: TGTGCCAGCAGCGTAGACCATGGGAAGAACACTGAAGCTTTCTTT. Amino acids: CASSVDHGKNTEAFF.

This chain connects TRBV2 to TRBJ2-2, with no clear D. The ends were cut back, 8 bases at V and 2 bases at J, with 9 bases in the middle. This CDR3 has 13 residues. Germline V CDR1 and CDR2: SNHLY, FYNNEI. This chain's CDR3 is CASYWGNTGELFF. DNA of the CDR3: TGTGCCAGCTACTGGGGAAACACCGGGGAGCTGTTTTTT.

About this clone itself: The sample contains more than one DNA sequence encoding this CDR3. The CDR3 DNA is TGTGCCAGCAGTTTTAGGAGCACCGGGGAGCTGTTTTTT. This gives the protein CASSFRSTGELFF. The rearrangement links TRBV27 to TRBJ2-2, with D unresolved. This CDR3 contains 13 residues. CDR1 is MNHEY, CDR2 SMNVEV, per germline (reference sequence). Trimming removed 3 bases at V and 4 bases at J, with 6 bases between.

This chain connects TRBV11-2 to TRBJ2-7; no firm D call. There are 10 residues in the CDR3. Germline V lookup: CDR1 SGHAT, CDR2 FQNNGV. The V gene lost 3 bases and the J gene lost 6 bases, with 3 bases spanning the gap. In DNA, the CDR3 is TGTGCCAGCAGCTTCGCCGAGCAGTACTTC. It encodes CASSFAEQYF. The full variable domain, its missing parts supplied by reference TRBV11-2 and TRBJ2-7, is EAGVAQSPRYKIIEKRQSVAFWCNPISGHATLYWYQQILGQGPKLLIQFQNNGVVDDSQLPKDRFSAERLKGVDSTLKIQPAKLEDSAVYLCASSFAEQYFGPGTRLTVT.

Here the CDR3 DNA reads TGTGCCAGCAGCTTGCGTAGTATCAGGAATCAGCCCCAGCATTTT. This gives the protein CASSLRSIRNQPQHF. V gene TRBV5-4 combines with J gene TRBJ1-5; D ambiguous. The CDR3 runs to 15 residues. Germline lookup yields CDR1 SGHNT and CDR2 YYREEE (reference sequence). V was trimmed by 1 base and J by 4 bases, leaving 12 bases between them.

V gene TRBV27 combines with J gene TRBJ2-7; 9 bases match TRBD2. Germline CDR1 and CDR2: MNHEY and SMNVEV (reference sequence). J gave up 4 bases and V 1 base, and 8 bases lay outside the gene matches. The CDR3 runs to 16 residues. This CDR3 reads CASSLLTTSGAYEQYF. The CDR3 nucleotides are TGTGCCAGCAGTTTATTAACGACTAGCGGTGCATACGAGCAGTACTTC.

CDR3 in amino acids: CASSLPTPDSTRNTEAFF. The CDR3 nucleotides read TGTGCCAGCAGCTTACCGACGCCCGACAGCACAAGGAACACTGAAGCTTTCTTT. The rearrangement joins TRBV7-9 to TRBJ1-1; maybe TRBD1 (5 bases). The CDR3 contains 18 residues. Germline loops: CDR1 SEHNR, CDR2 FQNEAQ (reference sequence). V lost 2 bases, J lost 1 base, and 20 bases lay in between.

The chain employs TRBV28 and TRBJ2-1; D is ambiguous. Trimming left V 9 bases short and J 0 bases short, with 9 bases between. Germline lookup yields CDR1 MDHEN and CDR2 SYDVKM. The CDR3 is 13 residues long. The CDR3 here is CASRYSSYNEQFF. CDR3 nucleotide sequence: TGTGCCAGTAGGTATAGCTCCTACAATGAGCAGTTCTTC.

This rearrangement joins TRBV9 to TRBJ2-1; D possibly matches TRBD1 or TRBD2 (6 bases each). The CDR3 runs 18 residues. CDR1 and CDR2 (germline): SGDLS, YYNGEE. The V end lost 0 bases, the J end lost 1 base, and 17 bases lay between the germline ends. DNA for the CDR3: TGTGCCAGCAGCGTAGGAGGGCCCAGGGGAGGTTCCTACAATGAGCAGTTCTTC. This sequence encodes CASSVGGPRGGSYNEQFF.

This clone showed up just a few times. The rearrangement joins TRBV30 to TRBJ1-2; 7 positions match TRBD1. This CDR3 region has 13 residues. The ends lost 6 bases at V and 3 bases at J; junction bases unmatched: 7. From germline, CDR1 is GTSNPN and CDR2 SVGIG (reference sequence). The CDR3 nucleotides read TGTGCCTGTACGACAGGGACCGACTATGGCTACACCTTC. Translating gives CACTTGTDYGYTF.

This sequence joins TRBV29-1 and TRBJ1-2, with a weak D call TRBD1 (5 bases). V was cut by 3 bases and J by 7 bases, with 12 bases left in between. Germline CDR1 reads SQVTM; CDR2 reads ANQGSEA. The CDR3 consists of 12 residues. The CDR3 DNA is TGCAGCGTTGAGCTTGAGGGGAGTGGCTACACCTTC. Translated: CSVELEGSGYTF.

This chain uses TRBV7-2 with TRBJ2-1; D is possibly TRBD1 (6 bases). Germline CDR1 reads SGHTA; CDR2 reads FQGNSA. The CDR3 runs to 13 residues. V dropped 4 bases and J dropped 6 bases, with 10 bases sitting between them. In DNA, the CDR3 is TGTGCCAGCAGCTACGTACAGGGCAATGAGCAGTTCTTC. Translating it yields CASSYVQGNEQFF.

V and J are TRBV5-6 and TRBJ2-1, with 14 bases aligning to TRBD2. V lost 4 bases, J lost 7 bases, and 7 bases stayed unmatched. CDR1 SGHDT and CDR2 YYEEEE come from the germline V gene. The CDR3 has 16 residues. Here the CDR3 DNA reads TGTGCCAGCAGCCTGGGGACTAGCGGGAGTTTAAATGAGCAGTTCTTC. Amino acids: CASSLGTSGSLNEQFF.

CDR3 sequence: CASSLRQGYERGTDTQYF. CDR3 coding DNA: TGTGCCAGCAGTTTGCGGCAGGGGTATGAGCGGGGCACAGATACGCAGTATTTT. V is TRBV27 and J is TRBJ2-3, with D possibly being TRBD1 or TRBD2 (6 bases each). The V end lost 3 bases, the J end lost 1 base, and 20 bases lay between the germline ends. The CDR3 length is 18 residues. Germline V CDR1 and CDR2: MNHEY, SMNVEV (reference sequence).

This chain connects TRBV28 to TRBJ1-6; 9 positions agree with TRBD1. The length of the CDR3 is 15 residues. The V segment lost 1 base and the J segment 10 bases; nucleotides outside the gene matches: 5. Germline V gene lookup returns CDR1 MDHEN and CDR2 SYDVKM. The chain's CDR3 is CASSLYDRGMSPLHF. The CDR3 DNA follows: TGTGCCAGCAGTTTATATGACAGGGGGATGTCACCCCTCCACTTT.

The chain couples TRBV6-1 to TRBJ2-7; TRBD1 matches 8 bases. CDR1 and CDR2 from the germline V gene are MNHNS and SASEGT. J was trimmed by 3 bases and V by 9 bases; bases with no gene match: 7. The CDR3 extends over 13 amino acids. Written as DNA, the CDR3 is TGTGCCAGTAACCCTACAGGGGGCTACGAGCAGTACTTC. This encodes CASNPTGGYEQYF.

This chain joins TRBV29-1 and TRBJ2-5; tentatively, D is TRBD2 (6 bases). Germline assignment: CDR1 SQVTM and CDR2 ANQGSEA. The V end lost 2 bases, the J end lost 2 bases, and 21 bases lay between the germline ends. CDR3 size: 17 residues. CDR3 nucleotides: TGCAGCGTTGAAACCTTGTTGACCGGGAGCGCACAAGAGACCCAGTACTTC. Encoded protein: CSVETLLTGSAQETQYF.

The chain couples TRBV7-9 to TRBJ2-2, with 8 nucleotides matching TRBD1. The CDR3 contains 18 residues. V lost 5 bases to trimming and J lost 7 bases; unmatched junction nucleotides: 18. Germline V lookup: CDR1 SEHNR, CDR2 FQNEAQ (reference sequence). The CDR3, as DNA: TGTGCCAGCAGCAAGATTAGTGGGGCCCTGGGACAGGACGGGGAGCTGTTTTTT. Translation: CASSKISGALGQDGELFF.

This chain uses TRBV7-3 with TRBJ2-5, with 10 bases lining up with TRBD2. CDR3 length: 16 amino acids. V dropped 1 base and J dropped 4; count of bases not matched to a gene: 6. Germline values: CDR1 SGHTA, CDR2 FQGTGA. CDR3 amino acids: CASSLKTPSGRETQYF. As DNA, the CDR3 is TGTGCCAGCAGCTTAAAGACGCCTAGCGGGAGAGAGACCCAGTACTTC.

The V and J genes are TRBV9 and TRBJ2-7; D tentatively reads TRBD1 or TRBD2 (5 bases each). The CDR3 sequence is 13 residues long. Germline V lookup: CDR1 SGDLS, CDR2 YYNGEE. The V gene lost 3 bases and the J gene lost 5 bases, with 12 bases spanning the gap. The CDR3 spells CASSAGDGDEQYF. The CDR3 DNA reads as TGTGCCAGCAGCGCTGGGGACGGAGACGAGCAGTACTTC.

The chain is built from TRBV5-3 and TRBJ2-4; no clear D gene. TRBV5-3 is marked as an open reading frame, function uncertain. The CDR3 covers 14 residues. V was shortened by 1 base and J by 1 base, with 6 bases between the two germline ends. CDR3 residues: CARSLTAAKNIQYF. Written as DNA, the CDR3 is TGTGCCAGAAGCTTGACAGCCGCCAAAAACATTCAGTACTTC.

CDR3 nucleotides: TGTGCCAGCAGTTTTCTGGACAGAAGCACCGGGGAGCTGTTTTTT. Protein sequence: CASSFLDRSTGELFF. The rearrangement uses TRBV27 and TRBJ2-2, with D maybe TRBD1 (6 bases). Trimming left V 3 bases short and J 4 bases short, with 12 bases between. The CDR3 has 15 amino acids. Germline CDR1 reads MNHEY; CDR2 reads SMNVEV (reference sequence).

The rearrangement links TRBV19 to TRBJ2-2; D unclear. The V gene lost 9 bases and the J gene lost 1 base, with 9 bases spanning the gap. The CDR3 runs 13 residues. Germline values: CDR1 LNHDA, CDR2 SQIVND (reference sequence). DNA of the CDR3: TGTGCCAGCTTTCTGGAGAACACCGGGGAGCTGTTTTTT. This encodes CASFLENTGELFF.

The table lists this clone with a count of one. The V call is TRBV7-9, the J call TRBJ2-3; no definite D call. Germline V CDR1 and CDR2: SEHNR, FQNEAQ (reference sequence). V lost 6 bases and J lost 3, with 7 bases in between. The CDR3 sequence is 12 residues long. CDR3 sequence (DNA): TGTGCCAGCAGGTTGGGAACAGATACGCAGTATTTT. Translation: CASRLGTDTQYF.

The DNA of the CDR3 is TGTGCCAGTAGTACCGGGATCGTCGTTTCATACGAGCAGTACTTC. Amino acids: CASSTGIVVSYEQYF. V usage is TRBV19 and J usage is TRBJ2-7, with TRBD2 as a possible D gene (5 bases). The length of the CDR3 is 15 residues. V was clipped by 4 bases and J by 4 bases, with 17 bases between them. The V gene's germline CDR1 is LNHDA and CDR2 SQIVND (reference sequence).